The 11 T cell receptor beta chains given below trace back to one sample, sequenced in a study of tumor-infiltrating lymphocytes in primary liver carcinoma. A constant-region primer served to make TCR beta cDNA from about 0.5 ug total RNA. For TCR beta, libraries were produced by three nested multiplex PCR rounds using slightly modified ARM-PCR. PCR rounds one and two used TRBV1-TRBV30 forward primers with a C-beta reverse primer for 10 cycles each. One entry per CDR3 protein results from TCRdb running MiXCR on the multiplex PCR reads. The table records 330,000 or so distinct CDR3 sequences, around three fifths of them present only once. Germline DNA was also extracted, with blood RNA taken from unsorted whole blood. The sequenced sample consisted of peripheral blood. All receptors derive from a man in his forties with primary liver carcinoma and hepatitis B virus infection.

This chain joins TRBV4-3 and TRBJ2-6, with D unclear. Per germline, CDR1 LGHNA and CDR2 YSLEER. V dropped 0 bases and J dropped 5 bases, with 8 bases sitting between them. CDR3 length: 15 residues. DNA for the CDR3: TGCGCCAGCAGCCAAGAAGGGTCTCGGGCCAACGTCCTGACTTTC. Protein product: CASSQEGSRANVLTF.

On this clonotype: A much larger clone differs from this one at a single base, so this may be a read error. The chain employs TRBV12-3 or TRBV12-4 and TRBJ2-7; D possibly corresponds to TRBD2 (6 bases). This CDR3 comprises 13 residues. The CDR3 is CAGSVTSFNEQYF. The CDR3 region has the DNA TGTGCCGGCAGTGTTACTAGCTTCAACGAGCAGTACTTC.

Concerning this clonotype: One end of the junction does not line up with germline, which may come from a read error. The V gene is TRBV6-6, the J gene TRBJ1-1, with TRBD1 identical over 8 bases. The CDR3 sequence is 13 residues long. Germline loops: CDR1 MNHNY, CDR2 SVGAGI (reference sequence). CDR3 region: CASGYQDRVEALF. DNA of the CDR3: TGTGCCAGCGGTTACCAGGACAGGGTTGAAGCTCTCTTT.

A word on this clonotype: One base away lies a much larger clone, so this may be a sequencing read error. This chain links TRBV5-6 with TRBJ1-2; unclear D gene. The CDR3 has 17 residues. Germline V CDR1 and CDR2: SGHDT, YYEEEE. DNA of the CDR3: TGTGTCAGCAGCCCGCTCGACACACCGAGAGCTAACTATGGCTACACCTTC. It is translated as CVSSPLDTPRANYGYTF.

The V call is TRBV7-9, the J call TRBJ1-4; a possible D gene is TRBD1 (5 bases). Germline V gene sequence: CDR1 SEHNR, CDR2 FQNEAQ (reference sequence). This CDR3 contains 13 residues. V lost 1 base to trimming and J lost 10 bases, with 10 bases between them. The CDR3 loop reads CASSLGGERKLFF. CDR3 DNA: TGTGCCAGCAGCTTAGGGGGGGAGAGAAAACTGTTTTTT.

Turning to this clonotype: Being one base from a much bigger clone, this may be a read error. The rearrangement joins TRBV14 to TRBJ2-3, with D unclear. V lost 0 bases and J 0 bases, leaving 7 bases between the germline ends. Germline CDR1 and CDR2: SGHDN and FVKESK. This CDR3 spans 15 amino acids. The CDR3: CASSQDETSTDTQYF. The CDR3 coding sequence is TGTGCCAGCAGCCAAGATGAAACAAGCACAGATACGCAGTATTTT.

Regarding this clonotype: Compared with germline, one end of the junction differs, possibly owing to a read error. The chain recombines TRBV11-2 with TRBJ2-1, with D unclear. Germline CDR1 and CDR2: SGHAT and FQNNGV. The CDR3 is 16 amino acids. This CDR3 is CASSLAGHIIYNEQIF. The CDR3, as DNA: TGTGCCAGCAGCTTAGCAGGCCACATAATTTACAATGAGCAGATCTTC.

As concerns this clonotype: One base away lies a much larger clone, so this may be a sequencing read error. The CDR3 nucleotides are TGTGCCAGCAGCTCCGAGGGTGTGGAGCTGTTTTTT. It translates to CASSSEGVELFF. The chain uses TRBV12-3 or TRBV12-4 and TRBJ2-2, with D possibly being TRBD2 (5 bases). The CDR3 covers 12 residues. Trimming removed 6 bases at V and 10 bases at J, with 12 bases between.

As regards this clonotype: A read error is possible here, since a much larger clone lies one base away. This chain joins TRBV6-6 and TRBJ1-1; 7 positions agree with TRBD1. The CDR3 runs to 13 residues. Germline lookup yields CDR1 MNHNY and CDR2 SVGAGI (reference sequence). The CDR3 loop reads CASSLQGNTEASF. As DNA, the CDR3 is TGTGCCAGCAGCCTACAGGGGAACACTGAAGCTTCCTTT.

This clonotype has at least ten counts. This rearrangement joins TRBV6-2 or TRBV6-3 to TRBJ1-6; D remains ambiguous. The CDR3 totals 12 residues. Germline values: CDR1 MNHEY, CDR2 SVGEGT. V lost 10 bases and J lost 7, with 11 bases in between. As DNA, the CDR3 is TGTGCCACCCTAGGCGGGAATTCACCCCTCCACTTT. The encoded protein is CATLGGNSPLHF.

As to this clonotype: A clone one base away is much larger, so this may be a read error. The chain uses TRBV6-1 and TRBJ2-5; D not certain. CDR3 length equals 11 residues. CDR1 is MNHNS, CDR2 SASEGT, per germline. This CDR3 is CACRSLETQYF. The CDR3 bases are TGTGCCTGCAGATCTTTGGAGACCCAGTACTTC.